The rows below give T cell receptor beta chains drawn from one sample of a study of human T cells and chemical hapten exposure. TCRdb independently ran MiXCR on the RACE reads; one entry per CDR3 protein. The sample has 150,000 to 200,000 distinct CDR3 sequences, roughly 15% seen once; the top ten hold around 1.7%. This material consisted of whole blood, taken in connection with sensitization to the hapten diphenylcyclopropenone (DPC). These receptors originate from a woman in her thirties with alopecia areata. Some clones in this sample may be carry-over from other donors' samples. Each CDR3 is given with its conserved first and last residue. A D gene is named only where the DNA matches it firmly. Expanded clones get a size class; other rows say once, few or many, or leave the size out.

CDR3nt: TGCAGCGTCAGCGGTAGCTCCTACGAGCAGTACTTC; CDR3aa: CSVSGSSYEQYF; j_gene: TRBJ2-7; abundance: .; d_gene: .; v_gene: TRBV29-1
CDR3nt: TGCAGTGCTAGGGCTGCTGCTACCCAGTACTTC; CDR3aa: CSARAAATQYF; j_gene: TRBJ2-7; abundance: .; d_gene: .; v_gene: TRBV20-1
CDR3nt: TGTGCCAGCCTCGGAGCGAACACCGGGGAGCTGTTTTTT; CDR3aa: CASLGANTGELFF; j_gene: TRBJ2-2; abundance: few; d_gene: .; v_gene: TRBV28
CDR3nt: TGCGCCAGCAGCCAAGATTTGGGTTTTAGGCCCCTCCACTTT; CDR3aa: CASSQDLGFRPLHF; j_gene: TRBJ1-6; abundance: few; d_gene: .; v_gene: TRBV4-3
CDR3nt: TGTGCCAGCAGCCCGGACAGGGGCGGTTCACCCCTCCACTTT; CDR3aa: CASSPDRGGSPLHF; j_gene: TRBJ1-6; abundance: many; d_gene: TRBD1; v_gene: TRBV6-2/TRBV6-3
CDR3nt: TGTGCCAGCAGAACAGGGGGCCTCAACACTGAAGCTTTCTTT; CDR3aa: CASRTGGLNTEAFF; j_gene: TRBJ1-1; abundance: .; d_gene: TRBD1; v_gene: TRBV13
CDR3nt: TGTGCCAGCAGCCGATTGGGGGCAACGAGCTCCTACGAGCAGTACTTC; CDR3aa: CASSRLGATSSYEQYF; j_gene: TRBJ2-7; abundance: .; d_gene: .; v_gene: TRBV7-6
CDR3nt: TGTGCCAGCAGTTTTTTAGCGGGGGGGCAAGAGACCCAGTACTTC; CDR3aa: CASSFLAGGQETQYF; j_gene: TRBJ2-5; abundance: few; d_gene: TRBD2; v_gene: TRBV28
CDR3nt: TGTGCCAGCTCACCAACGGGAGGCCTACAGCCCCAGCATTTT; CDR3aa: CASSPTGGLQPQHF; j_gene: TRBJ1-5; abundance: many; d_gene: .; v_gene: TRBV18
CDR3nt: TGTGCCAGCAGCCCGTGGACAGGGACGATTAATGAGCAGTTCTTC; CDR3aa: CASSPWTGTINEQFF; j_gene: TRBJ2-1; abundance: .; d_gene: TRBD1; v_gene: TRBV11-2
CDR3nt: TGTGCCAGCAGTTCCGGATATAGAGGCGAGCAGTACTTC; CDR3aa: CASSSGYRGEQYF; j_gene: TRBJ2-7; abundance: many; d_gene: .; v_gene: TRBV6-2/TRBV6-3
CDR3nt: TGTGCCGGCAAGCTCCCCGGCCCAGCGGACCTTTTATTAAGCTCCTACAATGAGCAGTTCTTC; CDR3aa: CAGKLPGPADLLLSSYNEQFF; j_gene: TRBJ2-1; abundance: few; d_gene: .; v_gene: TRBV6-4
CDR3nt: TGTGCCAGCATAGGACAGGGGGCGTCATCGAACTATGGCTACACCTTC; CDR3aa: CASIGQGASSNYGYTF; j_gene: TRBJ1-2; abundance: few; d_gene: TRBD1; v_gene: TRBV5-6
CDR3nt: TGTGCCAGCAGCTTAGAGTCGATCTACGAGCAGTACTTC; CDR3aa: CASSLESIYEQYF; j_gene: TRBJ2-7; abundance: .; d_gene: .; v_gene: TRBV7-9
CDR3nt: TGCGCCACGACCGAGCGGGACAGCACAGATACGCAGTATTTT; CDR3aa: CATTERDSTDTQYF; j_gene: TRBJ2-3; abundance: .; d_gene: TRBD2; v_gene: TRBV5-1
CDR3nt: TGCAGCGTTTTCCCCCTTCCTAGAGGAGTGCAGGACACCGGGGAGCTGTTTTTT; CDR3aa: CSVFPLPRGVQDTGELFF; j_gene: TRBJ2-2; abundance: .; d_gene: .; v_gene: TRBV29-1
CDR3nt: TGCGCCAGCAGCTTGGACGGGTCGTACACCGGGGAGCTGTTTTTT; CDR3aa: CASSLDGSYTGELFF; j_gene: TRBJ2-2; abundance: many; d_gene: .; v_gene: TRBV5-1
CDR3nt: TGTGCCAGCATGGGGGCCCAAGAGACCCAGTACTTC; CDR3aa: CASMGAQETQYF; j_gene: TRBJ2-5; abundance: .; d_gene: .; v_gene: TRBV2
CDR3nt: TGTGCCAGCAGCCACCAGCGGGGGAACAATGAGCAGTTCTTC; CDR3aa: CASSHQRGNNEQFF; j_gene: TRBJ2-1; abundance: .; d_gene: TRBD2; v_gene: TRBV5-4
CDR3nt: TGTGCCAGCAGAGGGGGACAGGGCCGGAATCAGCCCCAGCATTTT; CDR3aa: CASRGGQGRNQPQHF; j_gene: TRBJ1-5; abundance: many; d_gene: TRBD1; v_gene: TRBV6-6
CDR3nt: TGTGCCAGCAGTTACTCCGGGGGGCAAGAGACCCAGTACTTC; CDR3aa: CASSYSGGQETQYF; j_gene: TRBJ2-5; abundance: few; d_gene: TRBD2; v_gene: TRBV6-2/TRBV6-3
CDR3nt: TGTGCCAGCAGCGTAGGGTTAGCGGGAGGCTATGAGCAGTTCTTC; CDR3aa: CASSVGLAGGYEQFF; j_gene: TRBJ2-1; abundance: .; d_gene: TRBD2; v_gene: TRBV9
CDR3nt: TGTGCCAGCTCAGCAACAGGGCTGAACACTGAAGCTTTCTTT; CDR3aa: CASSATGLNTEAFF; j_gene: TRBJ1-1; abundance: few; d_gene: .; v_gene: TRBV18
CDR3nt: TGTGCCACTACTTTGGGGGTCGAGCAGTACTTC; CDR3aa: CATTLGVEQYF; j_gene: TRBJ2-7; abundance: few; d_gene: .; v_gene: TRBV5-4
CDR3nt: TGTGCCAGCAGCACGGGACAGGGCACCTCCTACGAGCAGTACTTC; CDR3aa: CASSTGQGTSYEQYF; j_gene: TRBJ2-7; abundance: few; d_gene: TRBD1; v_gene: TRBV9
CDR3nt: TGCAGTGCTAATAGGATCGACTACGAGCAGTACTTC; CDR3aa: CSANRIDYEQYF; j_gene: TRBJ2-7; abundance: many; d_gene: .; v_gene: TRBV20-1
CDR3nt: TGTGCCAGCAGCCCCCCTAGCGGGAGTATCACCGGGGAGCTGTTTTTT; CDR3aa: CASSPPSGSITGELFF; j_gene: TRBJ2-2; abundance: many; d_gene: TRBD2; v_gene: TRBV11-2
CDR3nt: TGTGCCAGCAGCTCGTCAGGGGGACGGAATTCACCCCTCCACTTT; CDR3aa: CASSSSGGRNSPLHF; j_gene: TRBJ1-6; abundance: .; d_gene: TRBD1; v_gene: TRBV7-2
CDR3nt: TGTGCCAGCATAAGTCCGGGACCAGCCAAAAACATTCAGTACTTC; CDR3aa: CASISPGPAKNIQYF; j_gene: TRBJ2-4; abundance: many; d_gene: .; v_gene: TRBV28
CDR3nt: TGTGCCAGCAGCGTTTTGGACGGACCGAACACTGAAGCTTTCTTT; CDR3aa: CASSVLDGPNTEAFF; j_gene: TRBJ1-1; abundance: .; d_gene: .; v_gene: TRBV9
CDR3nt: TGTGCCAGCAGCAACCTGGGACAGCAGAACACTGAAGCTTTCTTT; CDR3aa: CASSNLGQQNTEAFF; j_gene: TRBJ1-1; abundance: many; d_gene: TRBD1; v_gene: TRBV7-6